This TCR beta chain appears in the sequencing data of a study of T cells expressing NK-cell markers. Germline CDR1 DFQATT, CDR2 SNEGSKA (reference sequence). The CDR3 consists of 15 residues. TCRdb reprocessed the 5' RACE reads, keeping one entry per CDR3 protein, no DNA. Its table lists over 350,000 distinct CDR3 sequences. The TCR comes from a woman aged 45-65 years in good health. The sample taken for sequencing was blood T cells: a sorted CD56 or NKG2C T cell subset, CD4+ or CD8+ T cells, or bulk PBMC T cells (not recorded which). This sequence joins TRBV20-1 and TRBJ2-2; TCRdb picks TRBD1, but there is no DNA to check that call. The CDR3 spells CSARDLGTNTGELFF.